The 32 T cell receptor beta chains below come from one sample, sequenced in a study of PD-1 blockade in classical Hodgkin lymphoma (dated by TCRdb to 2020 to 2022). The sample's time point, from its label and the paper: cycle 2 day 1 (C2D1) of nivolumab. Every trial patient had relapsed after autologous stem cell transplantation, and cohorts A, B and C differed in prior brentuximab vedotin exposure. Libraries were made using the immunoSEQ multiplex PCR assay. TCRdb obtained this table from immuneACCESS and retained in-frame rearrangements with V and J assigned. These tables miss some clones; where compared with another copy, unresolved V genes account for less than half of the shortfall, and the remainder is unexplained. The sample records roughly 90,000 clones, 81% of which are singletons. In total, the top ten clones hold roughly 15% of the sample. The sequencing used peripheral blood mononuclear cells (PBMCs), collected before the second cycle of nivolumab. All receptors come from a human donor with classical Hodgkin lymphoma.

The chain employs TRBV5-4 and TRBJ1-2, with D possibly matching TRBD1 (5 bases). In germline, CDR1 is SGHNT, CDR2 YYREEE (reference sequence). The CDR3 totals 13 residues. Trimming shortened V by 10 bases and J by 3 bases, and 16 bases separated the two germline ends. The CDR3 protein is CAYGDGTHYGYTF. The CDR3 nucleotides read TGTGCCTACGGGGACGGGACTCACTATGGCTACACCTTC.

To note about this clone: At one end the junction does not follow the germline gene, possibly because of a read error. Other DNA sequences of this sample code for an identical CDR3. The CDR3 sequence: CASQRWQSQETQYF. CDR3 coding DNA: TGTGCCAGCCAACGGTGGCAGTCTCAAGAGACCCAATACTTC. The V gene is TRBV25-1, the J gene TRBJ2-5; D remains ambiguous. This CDR3 region has 14 residues. Germline V lookup: CDR1 MGHDK, CDR2 SYGVNS.

The V gene is TRBV19, the J gene TRBJ2-1; TRBD2 matches at 7 bases. Losses at the gene ends were 4 bases for V and 8 bases for J; bases not matched to a gene: 11. Germline lookup yields CDR1 LNHDA and CDR2 SQIVND (reference sequence). This CDR3 has 15 amino acids. This chain's CDR3 is CASSTEFSGRYEQFF. Written as DNA, the CDR3 is TGTGCCAGTAGTACGGAGTTTAGCGGGCGGTATGAGCAGTTCTTC. Full variable domain (rest looked up from reference TRBV19 and TRBJ2-1): DGGITQSPKYLFRKEGQNVTLSCEQNLNHDAMYWYRQDPGQGLRLIYYSQIVNDFQKGDIAEGYSVSREKKESFPLTVTSAQKNPTAFYLCASSTEFSGRYEQFFGPGTRLTVL.

This chain connects TRBV28 to TRBJ1-2; no reliable D call. Germline values: CDR1 MDHEN, CDR2 SYDVKM. The CDR3 runs 13 residues. Trimming pared 6 bases from V and 1 base from J, leaving 9 bases between. The CDR3 bases are TGTGCCAGCAGCCAGGCGATTAACTATGGCTACACCTTC. Its translation: CASSQAINYGYTF.

The chain combines TRBV6-6 with TRBJ1-4; 9 bases line up with TRBD1. The germline V gene has CDR1 MNHNY and CDR2 SVGAGI (reference sequence). The CDR3 is made up of 15 amino acids. After removal of 6 bases from V and 8 bases from J, the junction contained 10 bases not matched to a gene. The CDR3: CASRPGTGPREKLFF. As DNA, the CDR3 is TGTGCCAGCAGACCCGGGACAGGGCCTCGGGAAAAACTGTTTTTT.

A few counts support this clone. This sequence joins TRBV28 and TRBJ1-5; possibly TRBD1 for D (6 bases). Germline V gene lookup returns CDR1 MDHEN and CDR2 SYDVKM. Trimming took 1 base from V and 6 from J, leaving 10 bases between them. This CDR3 has 14 residues. For the CDR3, the DNA is TGTGCCAGCAGTTTATTAGGGGGATCTCAGCCCCAGCATTTT. The encoded protein is CASSLLGGSQPQHF.

The genes are TRBV9 and TRBJ2-2; weak D call: TRBD2 (5 bases). Germline CDR1 SGDLS, CDR2 YYNGEE. The V gene lost 7 bases and the J gene lost 0 bases, with 10 bases spanning the gap. The CDR3 spans 14 residues. The chain's CDR3 is CASSTSSNTGELFF. In nucleotides, the CDR3 is TGTGCCAGCTCTACTAGTTCGAACACCGGGGAGCTGTTTTTT.

This rearrangement joins TRBV19 to TRBJ2-2; weak D call: TRBD1 (6 bases). Germline assignment: CDR1 LNHDA and CDR2 SQIVND (reference sequence). CDR3 length: 15 residues. The germline V and J ends were trimmed by 6 bases and 2 bases, with 13 bases remaining between them. The CDR3 DNA is TGTGCCAGTAGGGGGGCACAAACCAACACCGGGGAGCTGTTTTTT. It specifies CASRGAQTNTGELFF.

This sequence joins TRBV7-2 and TRBJ1-4, with D perhaps TRBD1 (5 bases). The CDR3 consists of 17 residues. V was pared by 6 bases and J by 2 bases, with 19 bases between. Germline V gene sequence: CDR1 SGHTA, CDR2 FQGNSA. Written as DNA, the CDR3 is TGTGCCAGCAGGATCTCCGCGGGGGATCCCACTAATGAAAAACTGTTTTTT. Encoded protein: CASRISAGDPTNEKLFF.

This sequence joins TRBV5-1 and TRBJ1-1; D remains unclear. From germline, CDR1 is SGHRS and CDR2 YFSETQ. V was shortened by 0 bases and J by 1 base, with 4 bases between the two germline ends. This CDR3 region has 13 residues. This CDR3 reads CASSLDQNTEAFF. Here the CDR3 DNA reads TGCGCCAGCAGCTTGGACCAGAACACTGAAGCTTTCTTT. Looking up the rest from reference TRBV5-1 and TRBJ1-1 gives the full variable domain: KAGVTQTPRYLIKTRGQQVTLSCSPISGHRSVSWYQQTPGQGLQFLFEYFSETQRNKGNFPGRFSGRQFSNSRSEMNVSTLELGDSALYLCASSLDQNTEAFFGQGTRLTVV.

V gene TRBV19 combines with J gene TRBJ2-3; 9 bases line up with TRBD1. CDR3 size: 13 residues. The V gene end was trimmed by 6 bases and the J gene end by 6 bases; junction bases not matched to a gene: 4. The germline V gene has CDR1 LNHDA and CDR2 SQIVND (reference sequence). The chain's CDR3 is CASRRDRVDTQYF. CDR3 sequence (DNA): TGTGCCAGTAGGCGGGACAGGGTGGATACGCAGTATTTT.

The chain couples TRBV7-2 to TRBJ2-2, with D perhaps matching TRBD2 (7 bases). The V gene's germline CDR1 is SGHTA and CDR2 FQGNSA. Deletions cut 4 bases from V and 5 bases from J, with 17 bases between. The CDR3 length is 16 residues. Here the CDR3 DNA reads TGTGCCAGCAGCTACCGCCCGGGGGGCGGAACCGGGGAGCTGTTTTTT. Residues: CASSYRPGGGTGELFF.

V and J are TRBV2 and TRBJ1-1; no firm D call. The germline gives CDR1 SNHLY, CDR2 FYNNEI. V was clipped by 4 bases and J by 1 base, with 7 bases between them. CDR3 length: 13 residues. The CDR3 loop is CASSVPPNTEAFF. CDR3 nucleotides: TGTGCCAGCAGTGTACCCCCGAACACTGAAGCTTTCTTT.

The rearrangement links TRBV7-2 to TRBJ2-2; 7 bases align to TRBD1. This CDR3 has 17 residues. V shed 2 bases, J shed 4 bases, and the junction held 10 bases outside the gene matches. The germline gives CDR1 SGHTA, CDR2 FQGNSA. The CDR3 nucleotides read TGTGCCAGCAGCTTACAGGGAGCCGGGACAGCCACCGGGGAGCTGTTTTTT. Translated: CASSLQGAGTATGELFF.

V usage is TRBV5-6 and J usage is TRBJ2-7; D possibly corresponds to TRBD2 (6 bases). CDR3 size: 19 residues. V shed 3 bases and J shed 4 bases, with 29 bases lying between them. Germline CDR1 SGHDT, CDR2 YYEEEE. CDR3 sequence: CASSSTGIMRGGINYEQYF. As DNA, the CDR3 is TGTGCCAGCAGCTCCACGGGGATAATGAGGGGCGGGATAAATTACGAGCAGTACTTC.

The V gene is TRBV11-2, the J gene TRBJ2-1; the D gene is possibly TRBD2 (6 bases). The germline V and J ends were trimmed by 5 bases and 4 bases, with 12 bases remaining between them. Germline CDR1 reads SGHAT; CDR2 reads FQNNGV. The CDR3 has 14 residues. The CDR3 sequence: CASSPMTRYNEQFF. CDR3 bases: TGTGCCAGCAGCCCTATGACTAGATACAATGAGCAGTTCTTC.

In this sample, this clone turned up a few times. The sample has other DNA sequences that encode this CDR3 too. V and J are TRBV30 and TRBJ1-2; D is perhaps TRBD1 (6 bases). Germline-derived CDR1 and CDR2 are GTSNPN and SVGIG (reference sequence). CDR3 length: 13 residues. Deletions cut 2 bases from V and 4 bases from J, with 11 bases between. CDR3 nucleotides: TGTGCCTGGAGTACCAGAGGGGGCTATGGCTACACCTTC. It translates to CAWSTRGGYGYTF. The full variable domain, completed using reference TRBV30 and TRBJ1-2, is SQTIHQWPATLVQPVGSPLSLECTVEGTSNPNLYWYRQAAGRGLQLLFYSVGIGQISSEVPQNLSASRPQDRQFILSSKKLLLSDSGFYLCAWSTRGGYGYTFGSGTRLTVV.

The V gene is TRBV2, the J gene TRBJ1-2; a possible D gene is TRBD1 (5 bases). CDR3 length: 13 amino acids. V was clipped by 11 bases and J by 4 bases, with 17 bases between them. Germline V gives CDR1 SNHLY, CDR2 FYNNEI. In nucleotides, the CDR3 is TGTGCCCTAACCAACAGGTACGGCTATGGCTACACCTTC. It codes for CALTNRYGYGYTF.

V is TRBV6-6 and J is TRBJ2-5; TRBD1 aligns across 7 bases. V was clipped by 6 bases and J by 5 bases; unmatched bases: 9. The germline V gene encodes CDR1 MNHNY and CDR2 SVGAGI (reference sequence). The CDR3 loop spans 14 amino acids. CDR3 DNA: TGTGCCAGCAGCACTACAGGGGTGGGGGAGACCCAGTACTTC. Protein: CASSTTGVGETQYF.

This chain links TRBV30 with TRBJ1-6, with D uncertain. Germline lookup yields CDR1 GTSNPN and CDR2 SVGIG (reference sequence). The CDR3 is 12 amino acids. Trimming shortened V by 0 bases and J by 11 bases, and 8 bases separated the two germline ends. The CDR3 sequence: CAWSVSETPLHF. DNA of the CDR3: TGTGCCTGGAGTGTAAGCGAGACACCCCTCCACTTT.

The V call is TRBV5-1, the J call TRBJ2-3; D is ambiguous. This CDR3 contains 12 residues. Trimming took 2 bases from V and 2 from J, leaving 3 bases between them. Per the germline V gene, CDR1 is SGHRS and CDR2 is YFSETQ. The CDR3 region is CASSLSTDTQYF. DNA for the CDR3: TGCGCCAGCAGCTTATCCACAGATACGCAGTATTTT.

The rearrangement links TRBV11-2 to TRBJ2-5; 14 positions agree with TRBD2. Germline lookup yields CDR1 SGHAT and CDR2 FQNNGV. The CDR3 is 17 amino acids. V gave up 6 bases and J gave up 4 bases; unmatched junction bases: 10. CDR3 DNA sequence: TGTGCCAGCAGTCAGACCGGACTAGCGGGAGGAAGAGAGACCCAGTACTTC. Translating it yields CASSQTGLAGGRETQYF. Full variable domain (outside the CDR3, taken from reference TRBV11-2 and TRBJ2-5): EAGVAQSPRYKIIEKRQSVAFWCNPISGHATLYWYQQILGQGPKLLIQFQNNGVVDDSQLPKDRFSAERLKGVDSTLKIQPAKLEDSAVYLCASSQTGLAGGRETQYFGPGTRLLVL.

This chain connects TRBV6-5 to TRBJ1-2; D remains unclear. V lost 5 bases and J lost 8, with 18 bases in between. This CDR3 has 14 amino acids. Germline CDR1 is MNHEY and CDR2 is SVGAGI. The CDR3 loop is CASSPPGIPGGYTF. CDR3 DNA: TGTGCCAGCAGTCCGCCCGGAATCCCTGGGGGCTACACCTTC.

V usage is TRBV6-1 and J usage is TRBJ1-2, with TRBD1 as a possible D gene (6 bases). V was trimmed by 4 bases and J by 5 bases, leaving 20 bases between them. This CDR3 is 16 amino acids long. The V gene's germline CDR1 is MNHNS and CDR2 SASEGT. The CDR3 loop reads CASSGPNLGARYGYTF. The CDR3 coding sequence is TGTGCCAGCAGTGGCCCCAACCTGGGGGCCCGGTATGGCTACACCTTC.

The chain carries TRBV6-1 and TRBJ2-7, with TRBD2 as a possible D gene (6 bases). This CDR3 region has 12 residues. CDR1 and CDR2 from the germline V gene are MNHNS and SASEGT. V lost 6 bases to trimming and J lost 3 bases, with 9 bases between them. The CDR3 nucleotides are TGTGCCAGCAGGGGGACTCGCTACGAGCAGTACTTC. Its protein product is CASRGTRYEQYF.

The genes are TRBV29-1 and TRBJ2-3; 8 nucleotides agree with TRBD2. V trimming: 0 bases; J trimming: 6 bases; junction bases outside the gene matches: 5. CDR1 and CDR2 (germline): SQVTM, ANQGSEA. The CDR3 loop spans 14 amino acids. DNA of the CDR3: TGCAGCGTTGAAGATGGGACTAGGATTGATACGCAGTATTTT. Translation gives CSVEDGTRIDTQYF.

The genes are TRBV7-8 and TRBJ2-3; either TRBD1 or TRBD2 may supply D (5 bases each). The CDR3 spans 15 residues. V dropped 2 bases and J dropped 5 bases, with 14 bases sitting between them. The germline CDR1 and CDR2 sequences are SGHVS and FQNEAQ. Here the CDR3 reads CASSLRRDRLDTQYF. CDR3 bases: TGTGCCAGCAGCTTACGCCGGGACCGTCTAGATACGCAGTATTTT. Full variable domain (missing parts from reference TRBV7-8 and TRBJ2-3): GAGVSQSPRYKVAKRGQDVALRCDPISGHVSLFWYQQALGQGPEFLTYFQNEAQLDKSGLPSDRFFAERPEGSVSTLKIQRTQQEDSAVYLCASSLRRDRLDTQYFGPGTRLTVL.

V is TRBV5-1 and J is TRBJ1-4, with D perhaps matching TRBD1 (5 bases). Germline values: CDR1 SGHRS, CDR2 YFSETQ. The CDR3 is 14 residues long. Trimming removed 4 bases at V and 8 bases at J, with 15 bases between. CDR3 in amino acids: CASSRDSPGEKLFF. The CDR3 coding sequence is TGCGCCAGCAGCAGGGACTCCCCGGGGGAAAAACTGTTTTTT.

This chain links TRBV5-8 with TRBJ2-7, with D possibly matching TRBD2 (5 bases). CDR1 SGHTS and CDR2 YDEGEE come from the germline V gene. The CDR3 sequence is 18 residues long. Deletions cut 6 bases from V and 0 bases from J, with 25 bases between. CDR3 in amino acids: CASIPPPRRGLSSYEQYF. DNA for the CDR3: TGTGCCAGCATTCCCCCGCCCCGTCGCGGGTTAAGCTCCTACGAGCAGTACTTC. Combining the CDR3 with reference TRBV5-8 and TRBJ2-7 gives the whole variable domain EAGVTQSPTHLIKTRGQQATLRCSPISGHTSVYWYQQALGLGLQFLLWYDEGEERNRGNFPPRFSGRQFPNYSSELNVNALELEDSALYLCASIPPPRRGLSSYEQYFGPGTRLTVT.

This clone came up once. V and J are TRBV11-2 and TRBJ2-5; D is undetermined. The CDR3 extends over 14 amino acids. The V end lost 6 bases, the J end lost 5 bases, and 16 bases lay between the germline ends. Germline CDR1 reads SGHAT; CDR2 reads FQNNGV. CDR3 nucleotide sequence: TGTGCCAGCAGATATGACGCGGTATGGGAGACCCAGTACTTC. The encoded protein is CASRYDAVWETQYF. The variable domain in full, completed from reference TRBV11-2 and TRBJ2-5, reads EAGVAQSPRYKIIEKRQSVAFWCNPISGHATLYWYQQILGQGPKLLIQFQNNGVVDDSQLPKDRFSAERLKGVDSTLKIQPAKLEDSAVYLCASRYDAVWETQYFGPGTRLLVL.

The chain recombines TRBV19 with TRBJ1-1; a possible D gene is TRBD1 (6 bases). V was trimmed by 2 bases and J by 4 bases, leaving 11 bases between them. The CDR3 is made up of 14 amino acids. The germline V gene has CDR1 LNHDA and CDR2 SQIVND (reference sequence). The CDR3 DNA is TGTGCCAGTAGTATAAAGAGGGGGGGCACTGAAGCTTTCTTT. It is translated as CASSIKRGGTEAFF.

The chain recombines TRBV2 with TRBJ2-5, with D tentatively TRBD1 or TRBD2 (6 bases each). Germline CDR1 reads SNHLY; CDR2 reads FYNNEI. V was cut by 3 bases and J by 5 bases, with 16 bases left in between. The CDR3 runs 15 residues. CDR3 loop: CASSEFRGAGETQYF. The CDR3 coding sequence is TGTGCCAGCAGTGAGTTTAGGGGGGCTGGGGAGACCCAGTACTTC.